A selection of T cell receptor beta chains follows, all from one sample in a study of blood T cell repertoires in COVID-19. The table came from immunoSEQ multiplex PCR; TCRdb's copy has only in-frame clones and leaves some out. The sample lists approximately 270,000 clones, about nine tenths seen once, with about 4% in the top ten. Sequences were obtained from PBMCs or T cells enriched from blood (not recorded which). These receptors all stem from a woman aged 30 to 39 with acute COVID-19. Both conserved end residues are part of each CDR3. D genes are given only for firm matches.

TRBJ2-1 | TRBV5-6 | TRBD2 | CASSWWWREGLLDEQFF
TRBJ2-7 | TRBV6-1 | TRBD2 | CASSERTSGSGIYEQYF
TRBJ2-7 | TRBV30 | TRBD1 | CAWTPGQGVIEQYF
TRBJ1-5 | TRBV18 | TRBD1 | CASSPTGQGTQPQHF
TRBJ1-5 | TRBV2 | TRBD1 | CASRGDSANQPQHF
TRBJ2-7 | TRBV9 | NA | CASSVGSVVDEQYF
TRBJ1-6 | TRBV25-1 | NA | CASSDPTGYNSPLHF
TRBJ1-5 | TRBV7-8 | NA | CASSLDFIAQHF
TRBJ2-1 | TRBV2 | NA | CASRGSTGNEQFF
TRBJ2-7 | TRBV7-2 | NA | CASSPNREAYEQYF
TRBJ2-3 | TRBV6-2/TRBV6-3 | TRBD2 | CASSLLAGATDTQYF
TRBJ2-7 | TRBV19 | TRBD2 | CASSTPGLAWEQYF
TRBJ1-2 | TRBV6-5 | TRBD1 | CASSRGQGGGYTF
TRBJ1-5 | TRBV9 | NA | CASSRGGGVDDQPQHF
TRBJ1-4 | TRBV19 | NA | CASSIGPSNEKLFF
TRBJ2-3 | TRBV6-5 | TRBD2 | CASSQTSGGSDTQYF
TRBJ2-1 | TRBV12-5 | TRBD2 | CASGPSGFYNEQFF
TRBJ2-3 | TRBV4-2 | TRBD2 | CASSQVGLAAVDTQYF
TRBJ2-1 | TRBV28 | TRBD1 | CASSLPGQAYNEQFF
TRBJ2-3 | TRBV10-1 | TRBD1 | CASRGQGGDTQYF
TRBJ2-3 | TRBV11-3 | NA | CASSFRQGTDTQYF
TRBJ2-3 | TRBV27 | TRBD2 | CASSPTSGGSTDTQYF
TRBJ2-7 | TRBV5-1 | TRBD2 | CASSLVASGSYEQYF
TRBJ2-1 | TRBV9 | NA | CASSVSQGESGSLTQFF
TRBJ1-4 | TRBV28 | NA | CASSLRPQVATNEKLFF
TRBJ2-3 | TRBV27 | NA | CASSPQGWPDTQYF
TRBJ2-7 | TRBV6-5 | TRBD1 | CASRDREVHEQYF
TRBJ2-1 | TRBV7-9 | TRBD2 | CASSGTSGSFSYNEQFF
TRBJ1-2 | TRBV3-1/TRBV3-2 | NA | CASSQETALPYGYTF
TRBJ1-6 | TRBV5-4 | NA | CASSLERNSPLHF
TRBJ1-1 | TRBV19 | NA | CASSIFDWNTEAFF
TRBJ2-3 | TRBV12-3/TRBV12-4 | NA | CASSFRTADTQYF
TRBJ2-3 | TRBV25-1 | NA | CASSEFGSYTDTQYF
TRBJ2-7 | TRBV6-5 | NA | CASSKTGQSYEQYF
TRBJ2-3 | TRBV7-2 | NA | CASSFRADTQYF
TRBJ2-5 | TRBV5-1 | TRBD1 | CASSTSPGQGGETQYF
TRBJ2-7 | TRBV7-2 | TRBD2 | CASSLGGLAGGTYEQYF
TRBJ2-2 | TRBV25-1 | TRBD2 | CASSEWAGGANTGELFF
TRBJ2-7 | TRBV28 | TRBD2 | CASSFGTSDSYEQYF
TRBJ2-2 | TRBV24-1 | NA | CATSSRAAGPTGELFF
TRBJ2-1 | TRBV5-1 | TRBD1 | CASYEKNRGINEQFF
TRBJ2-2 | TRBV6-5 | TRBD2 | CASNRDGGYTGELFF
TRBJ2-7 | TRBV7-6 | NA | CASSPWASLYEQYF
TRBJ1-2 | TRBV27 | NA | CASSLMTGPGVGYTF
TRBJ1-1 | TRBV6-5 | TRBD1 | CASRQSQGANIKAFF
TRBJ2-1 | TRBV27 | TRBD2 | CASQREGGEQFF
TRBJ2-2 | TRBV7-6 | NA | CASSWAAGELFF
TRBJ2-4 | TRBV19 | TRBD1 | CASSLTTGGRAKNIQYF
TRBJ2-3 | TRBV5-1 | TRBD1 | CASRRTGRDTQYF
TRBJ2-2 | TRBV5-1 | TRBD1 | CASSLEMGQGHGTGELFF
TRBJ2-7 | TRBV5-6 | TRBD2 | CASSSWGSGYSYEQYF